The next 25 T cell receptor beta chains were all read from a single sample in a study of technical replicates of blood from a few donors. The repertoire was sequenced with immunoSEQ multiplex PCR; TCRdb's copy has only in-frame clones and lacks some. The repertoire includes under 95,000 clones, roughly 90% of them detected once, and 0.35% to 0.45% sits in the top ten. The sample taken for sequencing was T cells isolated from PBMCs. The receptors stem from a human donor in good health.

Only one count was recorded for this clone. The J gene is TRBJ2-1, the V gene TRBV10-3; D is perhaps TRBD2 (5 bases). This CDR3 contains 12 residues. V dropped 8 bases and J dropped 6 bases, with 11 bases sitting between them. Germline V gene data show CDR1 as ENHRY and CDR2 as SYGVKD. CDR3 amino acids: CAIYRGLNEQFF. Written as DNA, the CDR3 is TGTGCCATCTATCGAGGGCTCAATGAGCAGTTCTTC.

J is TRBJ2-1 and V is TRBV5-6; 8 positions match TRBD2. This CDR3 region has 17 residues. V was pared by 1 base and J by 10 bases, with 16 bases of the junction left unmatched. Per germline, CDR1 SGHDT and CDR2 YYEEEE. The CDR3 DNA is TGTGCCAGCAGCTTGTTCTATGGCGGGAGGCCCTCGGGAGAGCAGTTCTTC. Protein product: CASSLFYGGRPSGEQFF.

CDR3 DNA: TGTGCCTGGAGTCCGGGACAGGGGGATGCGGACTATGGCTACACCTTC. Translating it yields CAWSPGQGDADYGYTF. The chain has TRBV30 and TRBJ1-2; 11 bases are a match to TRBD1. The CDR3 loop spans 16 amino acids. The trim removed 2 bases at V and 3 bases at J, leaving 8 bases unmatched. Germline CDR1 GTSNPN, CDR2 SVGIG (reference sequence).

The chain combines TRBV7-9 with TRBJ2-3, with D tentatively TRBD2 (5 bases). The V end was cut by 1 base, the J end by 6 bases, with 11 bases between. The length of the CDR3 is 14 residues. In germline, CDR1 is SEHNR, CDR2 FQNEAQ (reference sequence). The CDR3 region is CASSLDAKRDTQYF. The CDR3 coding sequence is TGTGCCAGCAGCTTAGATGCCAAGCGGGATACGCAGTATTTT. Together with reference TRBV7-9 and TRBJ2-3, the CDR3 gives the full variable domain: DTGVSQNPRHKITKRGQNVTFRCDPISEHNRLYWYRQTLGQGPEFLTYFQNEAQLEKSRLLSDRFSAERPKGSFSTLEIQRTEQGDSAMYLCASSLDAKRDTQYFGPGTRLTVL.

This rearrangement joins TRBV7-9 to TRBJ1-1, with D tentatively TRBD1 (5 bases). Trimming removed 3 bases at V and 3 bases at J, with 8 bases between. Germline CDR1 reads SEHNR; CDR2 reads FQNEAQ (reference sequence). The CDR3 spans 13 residues. The DNA for the CDR3 is TGTGCCAGCAGCTTTGGAGGGGACACTGAAGCTTTCTTT. The encoded protein is CASSFGGDTEAFF.

This chain connects TRBV27 to TRBJ2-7; D ambiguous. V lost 4 bases and J 3 bases, leaving 4 bases between the germline ends. The CDR3 has 11 residues. From germline, CDR1 is MNHEY and CDR2 SMNVEV (reference sequence). The CDR3 DNA is TGTGCCAGCAGTTCCTACTACGAGCAGTACTTC. Encoded protein: CASSSYYEQYF.

The chain joins TRBV16 to TRBJ1-1; D uncertain. This CDR3 region has 14 residues. Per the germline V gene, CDR1 is KGHSY and CDR2 is FQNENV. V lost 0 bases and J lost 4, with 9 bases in between. CDR3 loop: CASSQSTVGTEAFF. In DNA, the CDR3 is TGTGCCAGCAGCCAATCCACAGTAGGCACTGAAGCTTTCTTT.

This clone was counted only a few times. The chain's CDR3 is CASSPMTSGRAEQYF. The CDR3 DNA follows: TGTGCCAGTAGTCCTATGACTAGCGGGAGGGCCGAGCAGTACTTC. This chain connects TRBV19 to TRBJ2-7, with 14 bases that match TRBD2. Germline-derived CDR1 and CDR2 are LNHDA and SQIVND (reference sequence). V shed 5 bases and J 6 bases; nucleotides not matched to a gene: 6. The length of the CDR3 is 15 residues.

This sequence joins TRBV6-5 and TRBJ1-1; D is possibly TRBD1 (6 bases). The V gene's germline CDR1 is MNHEY and CDR2 SVGAGI. Trimming stripped 6 bases from V and 4 bases from J, with 6 bases between. The CDR3 totals 11 residues. CDR3 in amino acids: CASRGGTEAFF. CDR3 nucleotide sequence: TGTGCCAGCAGAGGGGGCACTGAAGCTTTCTTT.

The rearrangement joins TRBV5-8 to TRBJ2-7, with TRBD1 identical over 7 bases. J was trimmed by 1 base and V by 4 bases; bases with no gene match: 11. The CDR3 is 16 residues long. Germline V gives CDR1 SGHTS, CDR2 YDEGEE. Written as DNA, the CDR3 is TGTGCCAGCAGCGGCAGGACAGGTCCGTTTTCCTACGAGCAGTACTTC. It is translated as CASSGRTGPFSYEQYF.

In this sample, this clone turned up once. V is TRBV5-8 and J is TRBJ2-7, with TRBD2 matching over 10 bases. Looked up from germline, CDR1 is SGHTS and CDR2 is YDEGEE. The CDR3 is made up of 15 amino acids. V lost 1 base to trimming and J lost 5 bases; unmatched junction nucleotides: 6. The CDR3 protein is CASSLFASGSDEQYF. The CDR3 DNA reads as TGTGCCAGCAGCTTGTTCGCTAGCGGGAGCGACGAGCAGTACTTC.

The V gene is TRBV6-4, the J gene TRBJ2-2; 12 bases are shared with TRBD2. CDR3 size: 17 residues. The V gene's germline CDR1 is MRHNA and CDR2 SNTAGT. Trimming cost V 7 bases and J 3 bases; bases outside gene matches: 9. DNA of the CDR3: TGTGCCAGCACTCGGACTAGCGGGGATATATACACCGGGGAGCTGTTTTTT. It codes for CASTRTSGDIYTGELFF.

The chain couples TRBV2 to TRBJ2-2; 15 bases line up with TRBD2. Germline-derived CDR1 and CDR2 are SNHLY and FYNNEI. This CDR3 contains 16 residues. Trimming cost V 6 bases and J 4 bases; bases outside gene matches: 3. The CDR3 spells CASRGLAGGGTGELFF. The CDR3 bases are TGTGCCAGCAGGGGACTAGCGGGGGGTGGCACCGGGGAGCTGTTTTTT.

This clone has just one count. The CDR3 sequence: CASSSRKNEKLFF. CDR3 DNA: TGTGCCAGTAGTAGCAGGAAAAATGAAAAACTGTTTTTT. The J gene is TRBJ1-4, the V gene TRBV19; D gene uncertain. The CDR3 extends over 13 amino acids. V was shortened by 4 bases and J by 5 bases, with 8 bases between the two germline ends. The V gene's germline CDR1 is LNHDA and CDR2 SQIVND (reference sequence).

The chain joins TRBV15 to TRBJ1-5, with 9 positions matching TRBD1. This CDR3 region has 15 residues. Losses at the gene ends were 2 bases for V and 5 bases for J; bases not matched to a gene: 4. Germline V lookup: CDR1 LNHNV, CDR2 YYDKDF (reference sequence). CDR3 loop: CATSRSRDRDQPQHF. CDR3 DNA: TGTGCCACCAGCAGATCCCGGGACAGGGATCAGCCCCAGCATTTT.

The chain links TRBV7-7 to TRBJ2-2; possibly TRBD2 for D (6 bases). CDR3 length: 18 residues. Trimming stripped 4 bases from V and 5 bases from J, with 23 bases between. CDR1 is SSHAT and CDR2 is FNYEAQ in the germline V gene (reference sequence). The CDR3 DNA is TGTGCCAGCAGCTATACCGAGAGAAGGAGGGTAGGGACCGGGGAGCTGTTTTTT. Protein sequence: CASSYTERRRVGTGELFF.

J is TRBJ2-1 and V is TRBV18, with 7 bases that match TRBD2. J was trimmed by 10 bases and V by 1 base; bases with no gene match: 10. The CDR3 extends over 15 amino acids. CDR1 and CDR2 from the germline V gene are KGHSH and LQKENI. The CDR3 loop reads CASSPRGGSQEEQFF. In nucleotides, the CDR3 is TGTGCCAGCTCACCACGGGGCGGGAGTCAGGAAGAGCAGTTCTTC.

CDR3 bases: TGTGCCAGCAGCCAAGTAGGGGGACAGGCTGGCACAGATACGCAGTATTTT. It encodes CASSQVGGQAGTDTQYF. V is TRBV4-2 and J is TRBJ2-3; 8 nucleotides agree with TRBD1. CDR1 is LGHNA and CDR2 is YNFKEQ in the germline V gene. The ends lost 1 base at V and 1 base at J; junction bases unmatched: 7. The CDR3 has 17 residues.

CDR3 region: CASIDRVSITDTQYF. Here the CDR3 DNA reads TGTGCCAGCATAGACAGGGTATCTATAACAGATACGCAGTATTTT. The J gene is TRBJ2-3, the V gene TRBV7-9, with TRBD1 matching over 7 bases. V was pared by 7 bases and J by 3 bases, with 10 bases of the junction left unmatched. Per the germline V gene, CDR1 is SEHNR and CDR2 is FQNEAQ (reference sequence). The CDR3 is 15 amino acids.

This chain uses TRBV7-3 with TRBJ1-2; 7 positions agree with TRBD1. The CDR3 totals 13 residues. The ends lost 5 bases at V and 5 bases at J; junction bases unmatched: 5. Germline V gene lookup returns CDR1 SGHTA and CDR2 FQGTGA. This chain's CDR3 is CASSLTGMYGYTF. The CDR3 nucleotides are TGTGCCAGCAGCCTGACAGGGATGTATGGCTACACCTTC.

This chain connects TRBV11-2 to TRBJ2-3; a weak D match, TRBD2 (6 bases). This CDR3 comprises 15 residues. V was cut by 3 bases and J by 5 bases, with 15 bases left in between. Germline V gives CDR1 SGHAT, CDR2 FQNNGV. CDR3 sequence reads: CASSFQTSSGDTQYF. The CDR3 DNA reads TGTGCCAGCAGCTTTCAGACTAGTTCGGGAGATACGCAGTATTTT.

For the CDR3, the DNA is TGTGCCAGCAGCTTAGCGGGCAGGGGGATCACTGAAGCTTTCTTT. Its translation: CASSLAGRGITEAFF. J is TRBJ1-1 and V is TRBV7-2; 7 nucleotides line up with TRBD1. The CDR3 contains 15 residues. Germline V gene data show CDR1 as SGHTA and CDR2 as FQGNSA. With V trimmed by 0 bases and J by 4 bases, 5 bases remained unmatched.

This chain connects TRBV7-2 to TRBJ1-1; 9 positions match TRBD1. In germline, CDR1 is SGHTA, CDR2 FQGNSA. CDR3 length: 14 residues. Trimming at V came to 7 bases and at J to 3 bases, leaving 6 bases not matched to a gene. DNA of the CDR3: TGTGCCAGCATCTCGACAGGGGGGGACACTGAAGCTTTCTTT. It is translated as CASISTGGDTEAFF.

The chain links TRBV7-9 to TRBJ2-7; the D is unclear. The CDR3 covers 14 residues. Trimming removed 2 bases at V and 2 bases at J, with 10 bases between. Germline lookup yields CDR1 SEHNR and CDR2 FQNEAQ (reference sequence). DNA of the CDR3: TGTGCCAGCAGCTTATCTTCCGTTACCTACGAGCAGTACTTC. Protein product: CASSLSSVTYEQYF.

The chain recombines TRBV28 with TRBJ1-2; 7 bases map to TRBD1. Germline V lookup: CDR1 MDHEN, CDR2 SYDVKM. CDR3 length: 16 amino acids. V was pared by 5 bases and J by 0 bases, with 9 bases of the junction left unmatched. As DNA, the CDR3 is TGTGCCAGCAGTGGGGGGACAGCCGAATCTAACTATGGCTACACCTTC. The encoded protein is CASSGGTAESNYGYTF.